Below are 29 T cell receptor beta chains sequenced from a single sample in a study of cytomegalovirus exposure and HLA in healthy donors. The PCR made use of 60 Vbeta and 13 Jbeta primers. Profiling relied on immunoSEQ multiplex PCR, and the TCRdb table lists in-frame clones only, not all of them. The sample contains about 140,000 clones, around 73% of which appear only once. What was sequenced was PBMCs. The source is a female donor in good health and CMV-seronegative.

The rearrangement uses TRBV10-3 and TRBJ2-4; D is perhaps TRBD1 (7 bases). The CDR3 is 14 residues long. V gave up 2 bases and J gave up 5 bases, with 10 bases separating them. Per the germline V gene, CDR1 is ENHRY and CDR2 is SYGVKD. CDR3 DNA: TGTGCCATCAGTGAGGGCAGGGGGGAAAACATTCAGTACTTC. As protein: CAISEGRGENIQYF.

Only a few counts were recorded for this clone. At one boundary the junction diverges from the germline segment, which might be a read error. The chain carries TRBV2 and TRBJ2-2, with D possibly TRBD2 on 6 matching bases. This CDR3 is built from 14 residues. The germline V gene encodes CDR1 SNHLY and CDR2 FYNNEI. The CDR3 loop is CASGEGGNTGELFF. In DNA form, the CDR3 reads TGTGCCAGCGGTGAGGGAGGTAACACCGGGGAGCTGTTTTTT.

This chain joins TRBV28 and TRBJ2-1; TRBD2 matches 12 bases. The V segment lost 8 bases and the J segment 6 bases; nucleotides outside the gene matches: 5. Germline V gene data show CDR1 as MDHEN and CDR2 as SYDVKM. The CDR3 covers 14 residues. The CDR3 here is CASGLAGGPNEQFF. DNA for the CDR3: TGTGCCAGCGGCCTAGCGGGAGGGCCCAATGAGCAGTTCTTC.

The chain recombines TRBV9 with TRBJ2-7; 9 bases agree with TRBD1. V lost 0 bases and J lost 5; bases outside the gene matches: 6. Germline V lookup: CDR1 SGDLS, CDR2 YYNGEE. The CDR3 has 15 amino acids. As DNA, the CDR3 is TGTGCCAGCAGCGTAGAGGGGACAGGGTTCGACGAGCAGTACTTC. Translated, it gives CASSVEGTGFDEQYF.

This clone was observed a handful of times. The chain couples TRBV6-5 to TRBJ1-1; 7 positions agree with TRBD1. Looked up from germline, CDR1 is MNHEY and CDR2 is SVGAGI. The V and J ends lost 4 bases and 1 base, in that order; junction bases with no gene match: 3. The CDR3 totals 14 residues. The CDR3 coding sequence is TGTGCCAGCAGTTGGGACAGCCAGAACACTGAAGCTTTCTTT. Its protein is CASSWDSQNTEAFF.

Only a few counts were recorded for this clone. The V gene is TRBV18, the J gene TRBJ1-2; the match to TRBD1 covers 8 bases. Germline loops: CDR1 KGHSH, CDR2 LQKENI. The J segment lost 6 bases and the V segment lost 6 bases, leaving 9 bases of the junction unmatched. This CDR3 is 14 amino acids long. CDR3 nucleotides: TGTGCCAGCTCGCCCACCGGACAGGGCCATGGCTACACCTTC. Encoded protein: CASSPTGQGHGYTF.

The chain recombines TRBV7-2 with TRBJ1-2, with D hard to call. Germline lookup yields CDR1 SGHTA and CDR2 FQGNSA. With 5 bases removed from V and 0 bases from J, the gap between germline ends came to 13 bases. The CDR3 sequence is 15 residues long. The CDR3 DNA is TGTGCCAGCAGCCCGCGGACGGGAGCTAACTATGGCTACACCTTC. This codes for CASSPRTGANYGYTF.

The V and J genes are TRBV19 and TRBJ1-5; the D gene is possibly TRBD1 (5 bases). Trimming took off 8 bases at V and 5 bases at J, with 13 bases between the two ends. The germline CDR1 and CDR2 sequences are LNHDA and SQIVND (reference sequence). The CDR3 totals 13 residues. The CDR3 coding sequence is TGTGCCAGTCAGGACAATTCCCATCAGCCCCAGCATTTT. Protein sequence: CASQDNSHQPQHF.

This clone was detected once. J is TRBJ1-2 and V is TRBV6-5; the match to TRBD1 covers 9 bases. The CDR3 totals 15 residues. With V trimmed by 10 bases and J by 7 bases, 16 bases remained unmatched. Germline V gene lookup returns CDR1 MNHEY and CDR2 SVGAGI. Written as DNA, the CDR3 is TGTGCCACCGGGGCACTTCTCGGACAGGGGTGTGGCTACACCTTC. It is translated as CATGALLGQGCGYTF.

This chain joins TRBV12-5 and TRBJ2-7; D is undetermined. Trimming left V 0 bases short and J 0 bases short, with 18 bases between. Germline-derived CDR1 and CDR2 are LGHNT and FRNRAP. This CDR3 contains 18 residues. The CDR3 reads CASGLVLGPSLFSYEQYF. The DNA for the CDR3 is TGTGCTAGTGGTTTGGTACTGGGCCCTTCCCTGTTCTCCTACGAGCAGTACTTC.

Written as DNA, the CDR3 is TGTGCCAGCACAGTCGGCGGGCAGGCCGGGGGCTACACCTTC. This codes for CASTVGGQAGGYTF. This chain uses TRBV6-5 with TRBJ1-2; D remains unclear. Germline values: CDR1 MNHEY, CDR2 SVGAGI. V was cut by 7 bases and J by 8 bases, with 20 bases left in between. The CDR3 is 14 amino acids.

This rearrangement joins TRBV6-5 to TRBJ2-3; 8 positions agree with TRBD2. Germline V gene lookup returns CDR1 MNHEY and CDR2 SVGAGI. V lost 6 bases to trimming and J lost 4 bases; unmatched junction nucleotides: 6. The CDR3 runs 14 residues. The CDR3 nucleotides are TGTGCCAGCAGCCGGAGCGGGAGATCAGATACGCAGTATTTT. Amino acids: CASSRSGRSDTQYF.

The chain links TRBV6-1 to TRBJ2-2; TRBD1 aligns across 8 bases. Germline values: CDR1 MNHNS, CDR2 SASEGT. The CDR3 length is 14 residues. Trimming at V came to 10 bases and at J to 1 base, leaving 5 bases not matched to a gene. This chain's CDR3 is CATRTGRNTGELFF. The CDR3 DNA is TGTGCCACCCGGACAGGGAGGAACACCGGGGAGCTGTTTTTT.

The chain couples TRBV5-1 to TRBJ2-1; TRBD2 matches at 11 bases. From germline, CDR1 is SGHRS and CDR2 YFSETQ. V was clipped by 0 bases and J by 8 bases; unmatched bases: 13. The CDR3 extends over 18 amino acids. DNA for the CDR3: TGCGCCAGCAGCTTGGCCGGGATTAGCGGGGGGGCCGATCATGAGCAGTTCTTC. It specifies CASSLAGISGGADHEQFF.

V and J are TRBV28 and TRBJ1-2; D may be TRBD1 (5 bases). There are 14 residues in the CDR3. The germline V gene encodes CDR1 MDHEN and CDR2 SYDVKM. V lost 6 bases and J lost 4, with 15 bases in between. The CDR3 bases are TGTGCCAGCAGCCTCACAGGAGGGCGCTATGGCTACACCTTC. It is translated as CASSLTGGRYGYTF.

Comment on this clone: This CDR3 is also generated by other DNA sequences in the sample. The V and J genes are TRBV7-3 and TRBJ2-3; D not resolved. Trimming cost V 2 bases and J 1 base, with 4 bases left between them. The CDR3 length is 13 residues. Germline V gene sequence: CDR1 SGHTA, CDR2 FQGTGA. The CDR3 spells CASSLSGTDTQYF. The CDR3 coding sequence is TGTGCCAGCAGCTTATCGGGCACAGATACGCAGTATTTT.

Worth noting for this clone: Other DNA sequences of this sample code for an identical CDR3. CDR3 sequence (DNA): TGTGCCACCAGCAGAGATCGAGAGACCCAGTACTTC. It translates to CATSRDRETQYF. J is TRBJ2-5 and V is TRBV15; D uncertain. Germline V CDR1 and CDR2: LNHNV, YYDKDF (reference sequence). The CDR3 loop spans 12 amino acids. V lost 0 bases and J lost 4, with 3 bases in between. The whole variable domain, remainder taken from reference TRBV15 and TRBJ2-5, is DAMVIQNPRYQVTQFGKPVTLSCSQTLNHNVMYWYQQKSSQAPKLLFHYYDKDFNNEADTPDNFQSRRPNTSFCFLDIRSPGLGDTAMYLCATSRDRETQYFGPGTRLLVL.

The rearrangement links TRBV7-9 to TRBJ1-4, with D possibly TRBD1 on 5 matching bases. The CDR3 has 19 amino acids. Germline V CDR1 and CDR2: SEHNR, FQNEAQ (reference sequence). Trimming took off 3 bases at V and 2 bases at J, with 22 bases between the two ends. CDR3 sequence reads: CASSFLLQGRVATNEKLFF. In DNA form, the CDR3 reads TGTGCCAGCAGCTTTCTCCTCCAGGGAAGAGTAGCCACTAATGAAAAACTGTTTTTT.

V gene TRBV27 combines with J gene TRBJ1-1; 11 bases are shared with TRBD1. Germline V gene sequence: CDR1 MNHEY, CDR2 SMNVEV (reference sequence). This CDR3 contains 15 residues. With 5 bases clipped from V and 5 bases from J, the junction kept 7 bases outside the gene matches. The CDR3: CASSTRTGGQTEAFF. The CDR3 nucleotides are TGTGCCAGCAGTACCCGGACAGGGGGCCAAACTGAAGCTTTCTTT.

The gene calls are TRBV28 and TRBJ2-4, with 8 positions matching TRBD2. Germline V gene sequence: CDR1 MDHEN, CDR2 SYDVKM. The CDR3 runs 16 residues. V was pared by 3 bases and J by 1 base, with 5 bases of the junction left unmatched. The CDR3 nucleotides are TGTGCCAGCAGTTTGTGGGGCGGGGGGGCCAAAAACATTCAGTACTTC. This gives the protein CASSLWGGGAKNIQYF.

J is TRBJ2-5 and V is TRBV7-6; the D gene is possibly TRBD1 (6 bases). The CDR3 totals 13 residues. Germline loops: CDR1 SGHVS, CDR2 FNYEAQ. Trimming cost V 4 bases and J 1 base, with 7 bases left between them. In DNA, the CDR3 is TGTGCCAGCAGCTGGGACACCCAAGAGACCCAGTACTTC. Protein sequence: CASSWDTQETQYF.

Remarks on this clone: The junction differs from germline at one of its ends, possibly a read error. This same CDR3 is encoded by further DNA sequences in the sample. The chain links TRBV28 to TRBJ1-1; 12 nucleotides align to TRBD1. Germline lookup yields CDR1 MDHEN and CDR2 SYDVKM. The CDR3 runs to 14 residues. In DNA, the CDR3 is TGCGCCAGCGTGGGACAGGGGGCGGACACTGAAGCTTTCTTT. It encodes CASVGQGADTEAFF. The complete variable domain, with remaining parts taken from reference TRBV28 and TRBJ1-1, reads DVKVTQSSRYLVKRTGEKVFLECVQDMDHENMFWYRQDPGLGLRLIYFSYDVKMKEKGDIPEGYSVSREKKERFSLILESASTNQTSMYLCASVGQGADTEAFFGQGTRLTVV.

V usage is TRBV2 and J usage is TRBJ2-3; TRBD2 agrees at 12 bases. V shed 3 bases, J shed 2 bases, and the junction held 18 bases outside the gene matches. The CDR3 is made up of 21 amino acids. Per the germline V gene, CDR1 is SNHLY and CDR2 is FYNNEI. The CDR3 here is CASSDRGVLAGGRRYTDTQYF. The CDR3 nucleotides are TGTGCCAGCAGTGACCGGGGGGTACTAGCGGGAGGCCGACGATACACAGATACGCAGTATTTT.

The genes are TRBV2 and TRBJ1-1, with D unresolved. This CDR3 comprises 13 residues. Germline loops: CDR1 SNHLY, CDR2 FYNNEI. Trimming took off 2 bases at V and 7 bases at J, with 11 bases between the two ends. This CDR3 reads CASSEFLVFEAFF. The CDR3 region has the DNA TGTGCCAGCAGTGAATTTTTAGTGTTTGAAGCTTTCTTT.

The genes are TRBV11-2 and TRBJ2-7, with a tentative D call TRBD1 (5 bases). The germline V and J ends were trimmed by 5 bases and 2 bases, with 13 bases remaining between them. Germline assignment: CDR1 SGHAT and CDR2 FQNNGV. This CDR3 comprises 14 residues. CDR3 sequence reads: CASSKDSIAYEQYF. As DNA, the CDR3 is TGTGCCAGCAGCAAAGACAGCATAGCCTACGAGCAGTACTTC.

The chain combines TRBV11-2 with TRBJ2-1, with 14 bases that match TRBD2. Germline assignment: CDR1 SGHAT and CDR2 FQNNGV. Trimming took 5 bases from V and 3 from J; bases not matched to a gene: 6. This CDR3 contains 17 residues. CDR3 region: CASSLGLAGGYYNEQFF. CDR3 nucleotide sequence: TGTGCCAGCAGCCTTGGACTAGCGGGAGGCTACTACAATGAGCAGTTCTTC. Based on the CDR3 plus reference TRBV11-2 and TRBJ2-1, the full variable domain is EAGVAQSPRYKIIEKRQSVAFWCNPISGHATLYWYQQILGQGPKLLIQFQNNGVVDDSQLPKDRFSAERLKGVDSTLKIQPAKLEDSAVYLCASSLGLAGGYYNEQFFGPGTRLTVL.

This chain joins TRBV5-6 and TRBJ2-1; 7 bases line up with TRBD1. CDR3 length equals 13 residues. The V gene end was trimmed by 2 bases and the J gene end by 7 bases; junction bases not matched to a gene: 3. Germline lookup yields CDR1 SGHDT and CDR2 YYEEEE. The DNA of the CDR3 is TGTGCCAGCAGCTTCGCCAGGGGGAATGAGCAGTTCTTC. Protein sequence: CASSFARGNEQFF.

The chain joins TRBV6-1 to TRBJ2-7; weak D call: TRBD2 (7 bases). CDR3 length: 15 amino acids. The V end was cut by 6 bases, the J end by 2 bases, with 17 bases between. The germline V gene has CDR1 MNHNS and CDR2 SASEGT. The CDR3 loop is CASRTPGGSAYEQYF. CDR3 nucleotides: TGTGCCAGCAGGACCCCGGGGGGCAGCGCCTACGAGCAGTACTTC.

This rearrangement joins TRBV19 to TRBJ2-3, with TRBD2 identical over 7 bases. The CDR3 contains 14 residues. Germline CDR1 and CDR2: LNHDA and SQIVND (reference sequence). Trimming removed 7 bases from V and 6 bases from J; junction bases left unmatched: 10. CDR3 sequence reads: CASTTGGLMDTQYF. CDR3 coding DNA: TGTGCCAGTACCACCGGGGGGTTGATGGATACGCAGTATTTT.